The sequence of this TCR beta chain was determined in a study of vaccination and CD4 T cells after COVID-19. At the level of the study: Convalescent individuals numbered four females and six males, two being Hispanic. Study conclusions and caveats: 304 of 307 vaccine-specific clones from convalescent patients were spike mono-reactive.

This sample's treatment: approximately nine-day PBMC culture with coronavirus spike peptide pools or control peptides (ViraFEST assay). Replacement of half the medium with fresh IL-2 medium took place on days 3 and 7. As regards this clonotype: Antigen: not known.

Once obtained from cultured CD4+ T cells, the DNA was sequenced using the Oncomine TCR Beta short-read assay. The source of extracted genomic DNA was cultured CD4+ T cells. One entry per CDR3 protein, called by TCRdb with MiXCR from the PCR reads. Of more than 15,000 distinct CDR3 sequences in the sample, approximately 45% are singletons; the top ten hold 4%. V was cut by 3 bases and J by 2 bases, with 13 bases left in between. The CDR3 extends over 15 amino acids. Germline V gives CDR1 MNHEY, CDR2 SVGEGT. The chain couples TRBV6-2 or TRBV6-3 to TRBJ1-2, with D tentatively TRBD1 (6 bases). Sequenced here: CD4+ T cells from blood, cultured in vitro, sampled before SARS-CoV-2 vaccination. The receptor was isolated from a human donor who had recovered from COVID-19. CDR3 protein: CASSYTGRMNYGYTF. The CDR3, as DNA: TGTGCCAGCAGTTATACAGGGAGAATGAACTATGGCTACACCTTC.